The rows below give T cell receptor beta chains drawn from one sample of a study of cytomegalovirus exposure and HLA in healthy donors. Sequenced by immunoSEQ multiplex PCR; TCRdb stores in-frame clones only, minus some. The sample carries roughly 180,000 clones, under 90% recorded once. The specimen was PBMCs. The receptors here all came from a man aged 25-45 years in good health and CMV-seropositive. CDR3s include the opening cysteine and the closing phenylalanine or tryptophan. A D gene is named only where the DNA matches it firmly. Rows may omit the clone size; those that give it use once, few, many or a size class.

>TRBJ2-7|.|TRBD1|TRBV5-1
TGCGCCAGCAGCCCCACAGGGGGAGAATACGAGCAGTACTTC
CASSPTGGEYEQYF
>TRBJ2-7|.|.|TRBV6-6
TGTGCCAGCAAGGGACTCACCTACGAGCAGTACTTC
CASKGLTYEQYF
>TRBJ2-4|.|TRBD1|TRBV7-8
TGTGCCAGCAGCTTAACCCAGGACAGGGTTGCCAAAAACATTCAGTACTTC
CASSLTQDRVAKNIQYF
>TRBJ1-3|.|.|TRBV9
TGTGCCAGCAGCGTAGCGGCAGGGGATACCTTCTCTGGAAACACCATATATTTT
CASSVAAGDTFSGNTIYF
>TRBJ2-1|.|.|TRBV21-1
TGTGTCAGCACGAAAAGGCGGCGGGGGGGATCCTACAATGAGCAGTTCTTC
CVSTKRRRGGSYNEQFF
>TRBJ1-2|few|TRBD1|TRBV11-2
TGTGCCAGCACCTGGGACAGGGAACGATACGATGGCTACACCTTC
CASTWDRERYDGYTF
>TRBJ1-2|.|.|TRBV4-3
TGCGCCAGCAGCCAAGCGCTTGACACAGGGTACGCTGGCTACACCTTC
CASSQALDTGYAGYTF
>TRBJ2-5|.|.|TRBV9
TGTGCCAGCAGCGTAGGTCAGTGGGAGACCCAGTACTTC
CASSVGQWETQYF
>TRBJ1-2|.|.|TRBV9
TGTGCCAGCAGCGTAAGGAGTTTCTATGGCTACACCTTC
CASSVRSFYGYTF
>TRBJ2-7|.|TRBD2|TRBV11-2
TGTGCCAGCAGCTTTGAAGCGGGAGTATCGGGCTACGAGCAGTACTTC
CASSFEAGVSGYEQYF
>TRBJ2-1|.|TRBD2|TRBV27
TGTGCCAGCAGAGACCCAGCGGGAGTACTCCTTCCAAATGAGCAGTTCTTC
CASRDPAGVLLPNEQFF
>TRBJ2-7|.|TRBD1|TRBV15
TGTGCCACCAGCAGAAGGACAGGGAGCTCCTACGAGCAGTACTTC
CATSRRTGSSYEQYF
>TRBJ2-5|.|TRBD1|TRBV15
TGTGCCACCAGCAGGACAGGGGAAGAGACCCAGTACTTC
CATSRTGEETQYF
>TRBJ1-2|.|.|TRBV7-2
TGTGCCAGCAGCTTAGTGGGGCGCGACAGCTATGGCTACACCTTC
CASSLVGRDSYGYTF
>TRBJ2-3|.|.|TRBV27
TGTGCCAGCAGTTTATGGGCTAGCGCATTCGATACGCAGTATTTT
CASSLWASAFDTQYF
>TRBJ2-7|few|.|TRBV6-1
TGTGCCAGCAGTGAGGTCAACAGCTACGAGCAGTACTTC
CASSEVNSYEQYF
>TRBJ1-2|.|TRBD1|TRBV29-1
TGCAGCGTTGAAGTGGCAGGGGGGTATGGCTACACCTTC
CSVEVAGGYGYTF